This T cell receptor beta chain was found in a study of blood T cell repertoires in COVID-19. About the study: Specimens from acute and convalescent COVID-19 originated in the United States, Italy and Spain. Sources were T cells, B-cell-depleted T cells, or PBMCs; the material itself was cDNA or gDNA.

In the source study's methods: Nucleated cell number was recorded as an estimate derived from reference gene primer amplification. Sequenced by immunoSEQ multiplex PCR; TCRdb stores in-frame clones only, minus some. That table furnishes V, J and clone size, whereas the DNA furnished D and trimming. The table records just under 70,000 clones, roughly 88% of them present only once. J was trimmed by 6 bases and V by 3 bases; bases with no gene match: 1. CDR3 size: 14 residues. CDR1 is SGHTA, CDR2 FQGNSA, per germline. This clonotype was obtained from a man aged 30 to 45 with acute or convalescent COVID-19. Sequencing was performed on peripheral blood. J is TRBJ1-6 and V is TRBV7-2; 8 positions agree with TRBD1. Here the CDR3 DNA reads TGTGCCAGCAGCTTTGACAGGGGTAATTCACCCCTCCACTTT. Its translation: CASSFDRGNSPLHF.